The entry below gives a single TCR beta chain sequence along with its context. The sample belongs to a study of T cells after somatic rescue of genetic block. Sequencing was performed with immunoSEQ multiplex PCR; in TCRdb, only in-frame clones are kept and a portion is missing. The repertoire holds tens of thousands of clones, with around 92% as singletons. Between the trimmed V and J ends, which lost 0 bases and 5 bases, there was a span of 16 bases. This CDR3 is 17 amino acids long. CDR1 LNHNV and CDR2 YYDKDF come from the germline V gene (reference sequence). The origin of this receptor is a man in his forties. V gene TRBV15 combines with J gene TRBJ2-2; tentative D call: TRBD2 (7 bases). The sample taken for sequencing was peripheral blood mononuclear cells (PBMCs). CDR3 nucleotide sequence: TGTGCCACCAGCAGAGATGCGCGCGGGGGCGAAACCGGGGAGCTGTTTTTT. Encoded protein: CATSRDARGGETGELFF.